These 27 T cell receptor beta chains originate from one sample sequenced in a study of T cell responses to AZD1222 COVID-19 vaccine. Using immunoSEQ multiplex PCR, the repertoire was profiled, and TCRdb retains in-frame clones only, with some absent. This sample carries some 36,000 clones, roughly 91% of them seen once, and the ten largest clones take roughly 7%. The sequencing used peripheral blood, collected on day 0 of AZD1222 vaccination. The receptors were gathered from an adult in good health.

The chain joins TRBV29-1 to TRBJ1-4, with unresolved D. V gave up 3 bases and J gave up 8 bases, with 13 bases separating them. The CDR3 runs 13 residues. Germline CDR1 SQVTM, CDR2 ANQGSEA. The CDR3 region has the DNA TGCAGCGTTGACCCTGACGGAACGGAAAAACTGTTTTTT. It is translated as CSVDPDGTEKLFF.

The chain carries TRBV29-1 and TRBJ2-7, with 8 bases aligning to TRBD2. The trim removed 6 bases at V and 4 bases at J, leaving 5 bases unmatched. The CDR3 is 12 residues long. CDR1 and CDR2 from the germline V gene are SQVTM and ANQGSEA. CDR3 in DNA: TGCAGCGTGCGGGAGGCCGAGTACGAGCAGTACTTC. Translating gives CSVREAEYEQYF.

CDR3 sequence reads: CASSNTDSTGANVLTF. For the CDR3, the DNA is TGTGCCAGTAGCAATACGGACAGTACTGGGGCCAACGTCCTGACTTTC. This chain links TRBV19 with TRBJ2-6, with D possibly matching TRBD1 (6 bases). The germline CDR1 and CDR2 sequences are LNHDA and SQIVND (reference sequence). This CDR3 has 16 amino acids. V was pared by 6 bases and J by 2 bases, with 14 bases between.

The chain recombines TRBV7-8 with TRBJ2-3; perhaps D is TRBD1 or TRBD2 (6 bases each). V dropped 3 bases and J dropped 2 bases, with 12 bases sitting between them. The length of the CDR3 is 15 residues. Germline V CDR1 and CDR2: SGHVS, FQNEAQ. The CDR3 coding sequence is TGTGCCAGCAGCTTGATATGGGGGGCCACAGATACGCAGTATTTT. It translates to CASSLIWGATDTQYF.

The chain is built from TRBV11-2 and TRBJ2-7; 9 nucleotides line up with TRBD1. With 5 bases clipped from V and 2 bases from J, the junction kept 16 bases outside the gene matches. Germline CDR1 is SGHAT and CDR2 is FQNNGV. The CDR3 runs to 18 residues. The DNA of the CDR3 is TGTGCCAGCAGCAAGATCTTGGTTCGACAGGGGGATACCTACGAGCAGTACTTC. This sequence encodes CASSKILVRQGDTYEQYF.

The CDR3 DNA follows: TGTGCCAGCAGCCAAGTGGCGGGGGCCTTCTCCTACGAGCAGTACTTC. Translating gives CASSQVAGAFSYEQYF. This chain connects TRBV3-1 (or the pseudogene TRBV3-2) to TRBJ2-7; maybe TRBD2 (7 bases). There are 16 residues in the CDR3. V was cut by 1 base and J by 0 bases, with 13 bases left in between. Looked up from germline, CDR1 is LGHDT and CDR2 is YNNKEL (reference sequence).

This clone is a singleton in its sample. This sequence joins TRBV6-1 and TRBJ2-7, with TRBD1 identical over 9 bases. With 0 bases clipped from V and 3 bases from J, the junction kept 9 bases outside the gene matches. Germline loops: CDR1 MNHNS, CDR2 SASEGT. This CDR3 is 17 amino acids long. CDR3 coding DNA: TGTGCCAGCAGTGAAGCTGGGGGACAGGGCTATTTCTACGAGCAGTACTTC. Its translation: CASSEAGGQGYFYEQYF.

As regards this clone: At one boundary the junction diverges from the germline segment, which might be a read error. J is TRBJ1-1 and V is TRBV27; TRBD1 is a possible D gene (5 bases). This CDR3 contains 13 residues. The germline V gene encodes CDR1 MNHEY and CDR2 SMNVEV (reference sequence). CDR3 sequence reads: CASSLKGNSEAFF. CDR3 bases: TGTGCCAGCAGTTTAAAGGGGAACTCTGAAGCTTTCTTT.

The rearrangement joins TRBV14 to TRBJ2-5; D uncertain. Germline CDR1 SGHDN, CDR2 FVKESK. V was cut by 1 base and J by 2 bases, with 11 bases left in between. The CDR3 consists of 15 residues. The DNA of the CDR3 is TGTGCCAGCAGCCAAGGGATACTTATACAAGAGACCCAGTACTTC. Translating it yields CASSQGILIQETQYF. The full variable domain, its missing parts supplied by reference TRBV14 and TRBJ2-5, is EAGVTQFPSHSVIEKGQTVTLRCDPISGHDNLYWYRRVMGKEIKFLLHFVKESKQDESGMPNNRFLAERTGGTYSTLKVQPAELEDSGVYFCASSQGILIQETQYFGPGTRLLVL.

The chain couples TRBV6-6 to TRBJ1-1; D unresolved. CDR3 size: 12 residues. CDR1 and CDR2 (germline): MNHNY, SVGAGI (reference sequence). The V end lost 0 bases, the J end lost 8 bases, and 7 bases lay between the germline ends. The CDR3 DNA reads TGTGCCAGCAGTTACTCGATGGAAGAAGCTTTCTTT. It yields the protein CASSYSMEEAFF.

The chain is built from TRBV12-5 and TRBJ2-2; D not resolved. This CDR3 has 14 residues. Trimming left V 6 bases short and J 5 bases short, with 13 bases between. Germline values: CDR1 LGHNT, CDR2 FRNRAP. CDR3 in amino acids: CASGHGKETGELFF. CDR3 in DNA: TGTGCTAGTGGCCACGGAAAAGAAACCGGGGAGCTGTTTTTT.

J is TRBJ2-3 and V is TRBV6-2 or TRBV6-3, with 7 bases lining up with TRBD2. Germline CDR1 reads MNHEY; CDR2 reads SVGEGT. The J segment lost 3 bases and the V segment lost 5 bases, leaving 17 bases of the junction unmatched. CDR3 size: 18 residues. The CDR3 DNA reads TGTGCCAGCAGTACGCAACGGGCTAGCGGAGACCAAACAGATACGCAGTATTTT. Translating it yields CASSTQRASGDQTDTQYF.

The chain combines TRBV11-3 with TRBJ1-1, with 8 nucleotides matching TRBD1. Germline CDR1 SGHNT, CDR2 YENEEA. The CDR3 spans 14 residues. The V and J ends lost 4 bases and 1 base, in that order; junction bases with no gene match: 2. DNA for the CDR3: TGTGCCAGCAGCTCCGGACAGGGGAACACTGAAGCTTTCTTT. It yields the protein CASSSGQGNTEAFF.

This sequence joins TRBV7-9 and TRBJ1-5; weak D call: TRBD1 (5 bases). The CDR3 sequence is 13 residues long. V was trimmed by 5 bases and J by 7 bases, leaving 12 bases between them. Per germline, CDR1 SEHNR and CDR2 FQNEAQ (reference sequence). CDR3 DNA: TGTGCCAGCAGCCCCAGGGTCGGGCAGCCCCAGCATTTT. The encoded protein is CASSPRVGQPQHF.

This rearrangement joins TRBV6-5 to TRBJ1-2; no clear D gene. Trimming cost V 7 bases and J 4 bases, with 16 bases left between them. Germline loops: CDR1 MNHEY, CDR2 SVGAGI. The CDR3 sequence is 14 residues long. The CDR3 region has the DNA TGTGCCAGCAAACTTAGAGATCGGTTCTATGGCTACACCTTC. This translates into CASKLRDRFYGYTF.

The gene calls are TRBV7-2 and TRBJ2-7, with a tentative D call TRBD2 (6 bases). Trimming took off 3 bases at V and 1 base at J, with 10 bases between the two ends. Germline CDR1 and CDR2: SGHTA and FQGNSA. The CDR3 length is 14 residues. CDR3 residues: CASSLGGFSYEQYF. CDR3 coding DNA: TGTGCCAGCAGCTTGGGGGGTTTTTCCTACGAGCAGTACTTC.

The V call is TRBV11-2, the J call TRBJ2-7, with D maybe TRBD2 (5 bases). This CDR3 spans 15 amino acids. With 5 bases removed from V and 2 bases from J, the gap between germline ends came to 16 bases. The germline CDR1 and CDR2 sequences are SGHAT and FQNNGV. The chain's CDR3 is CASSRGGTPTYEQYF. CDR3 nucleotide sequence: TGTGCCAGCAGCCGAGGAGGCACACCCACCTACGAGCAGTACTTC. The full variable domain, in which reference TRBV11-2 and TRBJ2-7 provide the parts outside the CDR3, is EAGVAQSPRYKIIEKRQSVAFWCNPISGHATLYWYQQILGQGPKLLIQFQNNGVVDDSQLPKDRFSAERLKGVDSTLKIQPAKLEDSAVYLCASSRGGTPTYEQYFGPGTRLTVT.

This sequence joins TRBV19 and TRBJ1-5; D unresolved. CDR3 length: 15 residues. The germline gives CDR1 LNHDA, CDR2 SQIVND (reference sequence). The V end was cut by 3 bases, the J end by 0 bases, with 9 bases between. CDR3: CASSIHKPSNQPQHF. CDR3 DNA sequence: TGTGCCAGTAGTATTCACAAGCCTAGCAATCAGCCCCAGCATTTT. Together with reference TRBV19 and TRBJ1-5, the CDR3 gives the full variable domain: DGGITQSPKYLFRKEGQNVTLSCEQNLNHDAMYWYRQDPGQGLRLIYYSQIVNDFQKGDIAEGYSVSREKKESFPLTVTSAQKNPTAFYLCASSIHKPSNQPQHFGDGTRLSIL.

This clone was observed a single time. The CDR3 is CASTGRVQETQYF. Here the CDR3 DNA reads TGTGCCAGCACGGGGCGAGTCCAAGAGACCCAGTACTTC. The V call is TRBV2, the J call TRBJ2-5, with D perhaps TRBD1 or TRBD2 (5 bases each). The ends were cut back, 7 bases at V and 1 base at J, with 10 bases in the middle. CDR1 and CDR2 (germline): SNHLY, FYNNEI. The CDR3 covers 13 residues.

The rearrangement links TRBV7-9 to TRBJ1-2, with 10 bases that match TRBD1. V shed 8 bases and J 13 bases; nucleotides not matched to a gene: 10. Germline CDR1 reads SEHNR; CDR2 reads FQNEAQ (reference sequence). This CDR3 region has 12 residues. The CDR3 DNA is TGTGCCAGCGATCCTAGACAGGGGGCCGTCACCTTC. Protein sequence: CASDPRQGAVTF.

The V and J genes are TRBV3-1 (or the pseudogene TRBV3-2) and TRBJ2-5; either TRBD1 or TRBD2 may fit D (6 bases each). Germline loops: CDR1 LGHDT, CDR2 YNNKEL (reference sequence). CDR3 length: 14 amino acids. Trimming took off 4 bases at V and 4 bases at J, with 13 bases between the two ends. CDR3 nucleotides: TGTGCCAGCAGCCCGGGGGCGGGGAGAGAGACCCAGTACTTC. Translated: CASSPGAGRETQYF.

This clone has a single count. CDR3 amino acids: CASTYYNGALHF. As DNA, the CDR3 is TGTGCCAGCACCTACTACAATGGGGCCCTCCACTTT. The genes are TRBV6-5 and TRBJ1-6; D is undetermined. The CDR3 contains 12 residues. The germline V gene encodes CDR1 MNHEY and CDR2 SVGAGI. V lost 7 bases and J 14 bases, leaving 15 bases between the germline ends.

The genes are TRBV19 and TRBJ1-2, with a weak D call TRBD1 (5 bases). V was cut by 10 bases and J by 0 bases, with 18 bases left in between. Germline V gene lookup returns CDR1 LNHDA and CDR2 SQIVND (reference sequence). This CDR3 contains 15 residues. The CDR3 sequence: CATSKGVRANYGYTF. Written as DNA, the CDR3 is TGTGCCACCTCGAAAGGGGTGAGAGCTAACTATGGCTACACCTTC.

The chain uses TRBV19 and TRBJ2-7; possibly TRBD1 for D (6 bases). CDR3 length: 12 amino acids. Germline V lookup: CDR1 LNHDA, CDR2 SQIVND (reference sequence). V lost 6 bases and J lost 6, with 12 bases in between. The DNA for the CDR3 is TGTGCCAGTAGCTACTACAGGGTCGAGCAGTACTTC. Its protein is CASSYYRVEQYF.

The rearrangement uses TRBV5-6 and TRBJ1-2, with 7 bases lining up with TRBD1. Trimming took 1 base from V and 6 from J; bases not matched to a gene: 6. The CDR3 has 14 residues. CDR1 is SGHDT, CDR2 YYEEEE, per germline. For the CDR3, the DNA is TGTGCCAGCAGCTTGTCAGGGGGGTCAGATGGCTACACCTTC. Translating it yields CASSLSGGSDGYTF.

The V gene is TRBV5-1, the J gene TRBJ2-4; D is possibly TRBD2 (5 bases). V was shortened by 0 bases and J by 10 bases, with 11 bases between the two germline ends. This CDR3 contains 13 residues. In germline, CDR1 is SGHRS, CDR2 YFSETQ. Written as DNA, the CDR3 is TGCGCCAGCAGCTTGGACTCCGAGGGAATTCAGTACTTC. It yields the protein CASSLDSEGIQYF.

The gene calls are TRBV7-2 and TRBJ1-3, with TRBD1 identical over 7 bases. This CDR3 region has 16 residues. From germline, CDR1 is SGHTA and CDR2 FQGNSA. The V and J ends lost 5 bases and 4 bases, in that order; junction bases with no gene match: 11. CDR3 protein: CASSLNKQGYGNTIYF. The CDR3 DNA is TGTGCCAGCAGCCTAAATAAACAGGGGTACGGAAACACCATATATTTT.